This T cell receptor (beta chain) was identified in a study of cytomegalovirus exposure and HLA in healthy donors. Study-level findings and limits: For TCR beta chains, V- and J-gene trimming was later linked to a missense DCLRE1C variant. Many donors shared some public TCRs, even though most TCR sequences were rare.

To note about this clone: Its specificity is unknown.

The study ran its PCR with 60 Vbeta and 13 Jbeta primers. Some clones are missing from TCRdb's copy, which holds only in-frame ones; the method was immunoSEQ multiplex PCR. The sample has under 200,000 clones, approximately 78% seen once. The CDR3 covers 20 residues. Looked up from germline, CDR1 is LGHNA and CDR2 is YSLEER. J was trimmed by 3 bases and V by 1 base; bases with no gene match: 13. The TCR originated in a woman between 18 and 30 years old in good health and CMV-seronegative. The source material was PBMCs. The chain links TRBV4-3 to TRBJ2-2; 11 bases agree with TRBD1. CDR3 protein: CASSQGGGQGARRYTGELFF. The CDR3 region has the DNA TGCGCCAGCAGCCAAGGGGGCGGACAGGGGGCGCGACGGTACACCGGGGAGCTGTTTTTT.